Below, 19 T cell receptor beta chains from the same sample are listed, as sequenced in a study of OX40 agonist ivuxolimab in advanced cancers. Sequencing was performed with immunoSEQ multiplex PCR; in TCRdb, only in-frame clones are kept and a portion is missing. Of some 86,000 clones in the sample, more than 90% are singletons; the top ten hold roughly 7.4%. Material: CD4+ or CD8+ T cells sorted from blood, obtained in a trial of the OX40 agonist ivuxolimab. The receptors here all came from an adult with an advanced solid tumor such as melanoma, head and neck, liver or kidney cancer.

This sequence joins TRBV21-1 and TRBJ2-2; the table calls TRBD2, which could not be checked here. TRBV21-1 is given as a pseudogene. The CDR3 sequence is 16 residues long. DNA for the CDR3: TGTGCCAGCCCCCTAAACGGGCTAGCGGACACCGGGGAGCTGTTTTTT. Residues: CASPLNGLADTGELFF.

The V gene is TRBV25-1, the J gene TRBJ1-3; D call uncertain. Germline V lookup: CDR1 MGHDK, CDR2 SYGVNS. Between the trimmed V and J ends, which lost 3 bases and 1 base, there was a span of 10 bases. The CDR3 spans 15 residues. The CDR3 sequence: CASSEFYSSGNTIYF. In DNA form, the CDR3 reads TGTGCCAGCAGTGAGTTCTACAGTTCTGGAAACACCATATATTTT. Supplemented by reference TRBV25-1 and TRBJ1-3, the full variable domain reads EADIYQTPRYLVIGTGKKITLECSQTMGHDKMYWYQQDPGMELHLIHYSYGVNSTEKGDLSSESTVSRIRTEHFPLTLESARPSHTSQYLCASSEFYSSGNTIYFGEGSWLTVV.

V gene TRBV5-1 combines with J gene TRBJ2-5; tentative D call: TRBD1 (6 bases). CDR1 is SGHRS and CDR2 is YFSETQ in the germline V gene. CDR3 length equals 14 residues. The V and J ends lost 3 bases and 4 bases respectively, with 13 bases between them. DNA of the CDR3: TGCGCCAGCAGCTCGACAGGTTCCGGAGAGACCCAGTACTTC. Translation gives CASSSTGSGETQYF.

This clone was recorded only once. The genes are TRBV4-1 and TRBJ2-4, with D perhaps matching TRBD1 (5 bases). Germline V gene data show CDR1 as MGHRA and CDR2 as YSYEKL. This CDR3 has 16 amino acids. Trimming pared 1 base from V and 6 bases from J, leaving 16 bases between. The CDR3 region has the DNA TGCGCCAGCAGCCAAGTCCCAGGGCCCTCGGCAAACATTCAGTACTTC. Its translation: CASSQVPGPSANIQYF.

This chain links TRBV7-2 with TRBJ2-1; tentative D call: TRBD2 (6 bases). The CDR3 runs 15 residues. Trimming removed 0 bases at V and 3 bases at J, with 9 bases between. Germline V CDR1 and CDR2: SGHTA, FQGNSA. DNA of the CDR3: TGTGCCAGCAGCTTAGCGGGAGGCCACTACAATGAGCAGTTCTTC. Amino acid sequence: CASSLAGGHYNEQFF.

The gene calls are TRBV12-5 and TRBJ1-1, with a tentative D call TRBD1 (6 bases). In germline, CDR1 is LGHNT, CDR2 FRNRAP. The CDR3 has 15 amino acids. V was pared by 3 bases and J by 4 bases, with 15 bases between. The CDR3 spells CASGFTTGSFTEAFF. CDR3 in DNA: TGTGCTAGTGGTTTCACCACAGGGTCATTCACTGAAGCTTTCTTT.

The V call is TRBV29-1, the J call TRBJ2-6, with 9 bases identical to TRBD2. The CDR3 totals 17 residues. Germline V gene data show CDR1 as SQVTM and CDR2 as ANQGSEA. V lost 4 bases, J lost 2 bases, and 9 bases stayed unmatched. This CDR3 is CSVASLAGYTGANVLTF. As DNA, the CDR3 is TGCAGCGTTGCAAGCCTAGCGGGATACACTGGGGCCAACGTCCTGACTTTC.

This chain links TRBV14 with TRBJ2-2, with D perhaps TRBD2 (5 bases). Germline CDR1 and CDR2: SGHDN and FVKESK. Trimming took off 0 bases at V and 8 bases at J, with 10 bases between the two ends. CDR3 size: 14 residues. CDR3 nucleotides: TGTGCCAGCAGCCAAGATGTGGGAGTTGGGGAGCTGTTTTTT. It is translated as CASSQDVGVGELFF.

The genes are TRBV18 and TRBJ2-3, with D perhaps matching TRBD1 (6 bases). CDR3 length: 13 residues. V lost 8 bases, J lost 7 bases, and 16 bases lay in between. Germline V gene lookup returns CDR1 KGHSH and CDR2 LQKENI. CDR3: CASLAGQSNTQYF. For the CDR3, the DNA is TGTGCCAGCCTAGCTGGACAGTCGAATACGCAGTATTTT.

J is TRBJ2-5 and V is TRBV27; D uncertain. The CDR3 sequence is 13 residues long. V dropped 6 bases and J dropped 6 bases, with 14 bases sitting between them. The germline V gene encodes CDR1 MNHEY and CDR2 SMNVEV (reference sequence). Here the CDR3 reads CASSLSVGKTQYF. The CDR3 DNA sequence: TGTGCCAGCAGCCTCTCCGTCGGCAAGACCCAGTACTTC.

This clone has just one count. The chain combines TRBV6-5 with TRBJ2-1, with no clear D. CDR3 size: 10 residues. Germline V lookup: CDR1 MNHEY, CDR2 SVGAGI. V lost 3 bases and J lost 11, with 5 bases in between. The CDR3 DNA sequence: TGTGCCAGCAGTTATCTACAGCAGTTCTTC. Its protein product is CASSYLQQFF.

This chain links TRBV2 with TRBJ2-1; D may be TRBD1 (6 bases). The V and J ends lost 10 bases and 3 bases respectively, with 16 bases between them. Germline V lookup: CDR1 SNHLY, CDR2 FYNNEI. CDR3 length: 14 residues. Here the CDR3 DNA reads TGTGCCACCGATACCGGGACAAACTACAATGAGCAGTTCTTC. This codes for CATDTGTNYNEQFF.

The genes are TRBV7-2 and TRBJ2-1; D call uncertain. The CDR3 is made up of 17 amino acids. Trimming removed 1 base from V and 7 bases from J, with 20 bases in between. In germline, CDR1 is SGHTA, CDR2 FQGNSA. CDR3 in DNA: TGTGCCAGCAGCTTAGTCGGCTTGTCGCTCCGAAGGAATGAGCAGTTCTTC. This translates into CASSLVGLSLRRNEQFF.

V is TRBV29-1 and J is TRBJ2-2, with TRBD1 matching over 8 bases. This CDR3 has 15 amino acids. Germline CDR1 SQVTM, CDR2 ANQGSEA. The V segment lost 3 bases and the J segment 0 bases; nucleotides outside the gene matches: 3. In DNA form, the CDR3 reads TGCAGCGTTGACACGACAGGGGCGAACACCGGGGAGCTGTTTTTT. Amino acid sequence: CSVDTTGANTGELFF.

The chain employs TRBV28 and TRBJ2-7; 7 bases match TRBD1. V shed 7 bases, J shed 3 bases, and the junction held 9 bases outside the gene matches. Germline V gene lookup returns CDR1 MDHEN and CDR2 SYDVKM. The length of the CDR3 is 14 residues. The CDR3 loop is CASTSKAGGYEQYF. DNA for the CDR3: TGTGCCAGCACCTCGAAGGCAGGGGGCTACGAGCAGTACTTC.

The gene calls are TRBV2 and TRBJ1-5; no reliable D call. In germline, CDR1 is SNHLY, CDR2 FYNNEI. V was cut by 6 bases and J by 2 bases, with 14 bases left in between. CDR3 length: 15 amino acids. The CDR3 protein is CASRALRVGNQPQHF. In DNA form, the CDR3 reads TGTGCCAGCAGGGCCTTGAGGGTCGGCAATCAGCCCCAGCATTTT.

This clone was counted once. This chain uses TRBV6-1 with TRBJ2-3, with TRBD1 identical over 11 bases. V lost 6 bases to trimming and J lost 4 bases; unmatched junction nucleotides: 3. The CDR3 is 14 amino acids. CDR1 and CDR2 (germline): MNHNS, SASEGT. CDR3 sequence: CASRRTGGADTQYF. The CDR3 nucleotides are TGTGCCAGCAGACGGACAGGGGGCGCAGATACGCAGTATTTT.

The chain couples TRBV9 to TRBJ2-7; perhaps TRBD1 as D (5 bases). V was cut by 0 bases and J by 1 base, with 8 bases left in between. Germline CDR1 SGDLS, CDR2 YYNGEE. The CDR3 covers 14 residues. DNA of the CDR3: TGTGCCAGCAGCGTAGAAACAGGATCCTACGAGCAGTACTTC. Amino acid sequence: CASSVETGSYEQYF.

The rearrangement links TRBV11-2 to TRBJ2-7; D remains ambiguous. The CDR3 runs 14 residues. V dropped 5 bases and J dropped 1 base, with 12 bases sitting between them. From germline, CDR1 is SGHAT and CDR2 FQNNGV. CDR3 amino acids: CASSVRSSSYEQYF. The DNA for the CDR3 is TGTGCCAGCAGCGTCAGGAGCTCGTCCTACGAGCAGTACTTC.